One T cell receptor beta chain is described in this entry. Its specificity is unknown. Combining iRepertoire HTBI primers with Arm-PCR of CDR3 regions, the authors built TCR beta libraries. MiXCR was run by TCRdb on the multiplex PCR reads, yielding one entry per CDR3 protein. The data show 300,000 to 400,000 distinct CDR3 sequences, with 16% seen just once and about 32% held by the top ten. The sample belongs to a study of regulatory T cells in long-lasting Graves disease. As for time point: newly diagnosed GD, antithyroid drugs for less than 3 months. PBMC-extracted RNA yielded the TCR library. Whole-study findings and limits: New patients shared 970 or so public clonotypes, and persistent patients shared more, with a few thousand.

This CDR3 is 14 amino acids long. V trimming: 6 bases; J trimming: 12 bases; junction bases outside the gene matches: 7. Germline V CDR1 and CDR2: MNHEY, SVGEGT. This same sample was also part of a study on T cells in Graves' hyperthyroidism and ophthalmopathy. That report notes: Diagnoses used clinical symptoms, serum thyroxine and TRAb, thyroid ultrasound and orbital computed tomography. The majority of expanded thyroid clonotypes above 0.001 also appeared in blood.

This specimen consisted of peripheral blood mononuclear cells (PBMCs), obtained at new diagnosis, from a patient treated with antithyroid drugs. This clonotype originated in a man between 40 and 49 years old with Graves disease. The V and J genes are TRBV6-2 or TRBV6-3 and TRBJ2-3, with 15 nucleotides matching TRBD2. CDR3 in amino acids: CASRPGLAGGPQYF. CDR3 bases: TGTGCCAGCAGACCAGGACTAGCGGGGGGGCCCCAGTATTTT.